The present entry profiles one T cell receptor beta chain with its context. This entry comes from a study of T cell changes during pregnancy in multiple sclerosis. TCRdb keeps only in-frame clones here, not all; method: immunoSEQ multiplex PCR. The table includes fewer than 35,000 clones, around 90% detected once. The CDR3 is made up of 15 amino acids. The chain has TRBV21-1 and TRBJ2-2; the table's D call of TRBD2 was not tested on the DNA. TRBV21-1 is noted as a pseudogene. This material consisted of CD4+ T cells from peripheral blood mononuclear cells, taken in the third trimester of pregnancy. The receptor was derived from a female donor in good health, enrolled as a control in a pregnancy study. The CDR3 sequence: CASSIPGLRTGELFF. The CDR3 DNA sequence: TGTGCCAGCAGCATCCCGGGACTAAGAACCGGGGAGCTGTTTTTT.